Listed below are T cell receptor beta chains from one sample, sequenced in a study of shared clonotypes between healthy human individuals. Sequencing was performed with immunoSEQ multiplex PCR; in TCRdb, only in-frame clones are kept and a portion is missing. The data show a few million clones, more than 80% seen once. The specimen was naive CD4+ T cells sorted from blood. The receptor set was obtained from a man aged 18 to 35 in good health. Each CDR3 is given with its conserved first and last residue. Each record gives: J gene, V gene, CDR3 protein.

j_gene: TRBJ2-1; v_gene: TRBV11-2; CDR3aa: CASSLGTSFNEQFF
j_gene: TRBJ2-1; v_gene: TRBV7-9; CDR3aa: CASSSGRGSSEQFF
j_gene: TRBJ1-3; v_gene: TRBV27; CDR3aa: CASKGPGHTIYF
j_gene: TRBJ2-7; v_gene: TRBV23-1; CDR3aa: CASSQSGTASYEQYF
j_gene: TRBJ2-7; v_gene: TRBV7-6; CDR3aa: CASSLVSPKTSGVPYEQYF
j_gene: TRBJ2-7; v_gene: TRBV5-6; CDR3aa: CASSEGFSFYEQYF
j_gene: TRBJ1-1; v_gene: TRBV5-1; CDR3aa: CASSLGGFENTEAFF
j_gene: TRBJ2-7; v_gene: TRBV2; CDR3aa: CASRRGISSYEQYF
j_gene: TRBJ2-7; v_gene: TRBV9; CDR3aa: CASSVGIAGGNEQYF
j_gene: TRBJ1-1; v_gene: TRBV15; CDR3aa: CATSRGHPNTEAFF
j_gene: TRBJ1-3; v_gene: TRBV11-2; CDR3aa: CASSLGGQGGNTIYF
j_gene: TRBJ1-4; v_gene: TRBV5-1; CDR3aa: CASSLGGTAAPNEKLFF
j_gene: TRBJ1-1; v_gene: TRBV18; CDR3aa: CASSPSQLNTEAFF
j_gene: TRBJ1-1; v_gene: TRBV5-6; CDR3aa: CASSLGQGLTEAFF
j_gene: TRBJ2-7; v_gene: TRBV5-5; CDR3aa: CASSLVGGSYEQYF
j_gene: TRBJ1-2; v_gene: TRBV18; CDR3aa: CASSPLGGAMNYGYTF
j_gene: TRBJ2-5; v_gene: TRBV5-6; CDR3aa: CASSLAPQGKETQYF
j_gene: TRBJ2-7; v_gene: TRBV18; CDR3aa: CASSLSGLADYEQYF
j_gene: TRBJ2-1; v_gene: TRBV5-1; CDR3aa: CASIPEGLLGGSEQFF
j_gene: TRBJ2-5; v_gene: TRBV19; CDR3aa: CASSIGVRETQYF
j_gene: TRBJ2-2; v_gene: TRBV10-2; CDR3aa: CASRAGGSTGELFF
j_gene: TRBJ2-5; v_gene: TRBV9; CDR3aa: CASSVAPQGGRETQYF
j_gene: TRBJ2-1; v_gene: TRBV4-3; CDR3aa: CASSQATQAESYNEQFF
j_gene: TRBJ1-2; v_gene: TRBV28; CDR3aa: CASSPPGQGTGYTF
j_gene: TRBJ2-2; v_gene: TRBV7-9; CDR3aa: CASHRVTGELFF
j_gene: TRBJ1-6; v_gene: TRBV30; CDR3aa: CAWGDSRFDNSPLHF
j_gene: TRBJ2-2; v_gene: TRBV6-5; CDR3aa: CASKGGANTGELFF
j_gene: TRBJ2-5; v_gene: TRBV4-3; CDR3aa: CASSATWRLAGGNQETQYF
j_gene: TRBJ2-7; v_gene: TRBV13; CDR3aa: CASSPLGQADEQYF
j_gene: TRBJ2-5; v_gene: TRBV4-1; CDR3aa: CASSQVRGGNQETQYF
j_gene: TRBJ1-4; v_gene: TRBV19; CDR3aa: CASRRRGAHEKLFF
j_gene: TRBJ1-3; v_gene: TRBV27; CDR3aa: CASLPPASGNTIYF
j_gene: TRBJ2-1; v_gene: TRBV30; CDR3aa: CAWSDTSGSSYNEQFF
j_gene: TRBJ1-2; v_gene: TRBV29-1; CDR3aa: CSADPGNYGYTF
j_gene: TRBJ2-3; v_gene: TRBV7-7; CDR3aa: CASSLAPGGAGTDTQYF
j_gene: TRBJ2-2; v_gene: TRBV19; CDR3aa: CASSMGGHRGWNTGELFF
j_gene: TRBJ1-1; v_gene: TRBV5-6; CDR3aa: CASSLAYRMPEAFF
j_gene: TRBJ2-2; v_gene: TRBV2; CDR3aa: CASKGGVLGTGELFF
j_gene: TRBJ2-7; v_gene: TRBV7-9; CDR3aa: CASSGVVQGHEQYF
j_gene: TRBJ2-1; v_gene: TRBV30; CDR3aa: CAWSVLSGFANEQFF
j_gene: TRBJ2-7; v_gene: TRBV5-1; CDR3aa: CASSLAPGVYEQYF
j_gene: TRBJ1-5; v_gene: TRBV6-1; CDR3aa: CASSEFRTGNQPQHF
j_gene: TRBJ1-4; v_gene: TRBV10-3; CDR3aa: CAISSGTGGTNEKLFF
j_gene: TRBJ2-7; v_gene: TRBV19; CDR3aa: CASSIELGTTYEQYF
j_gene: TRBJ2-1; v_gene: TRBV9; CDR3aa: CASSPLLAGSSYNEQFF
j_gene: TRBJ2-1; v_gene: TRBV9; CDR3aa: CASSVDSGSYNEQFF
j_gene: TRBJ1-2; v_gene: TRBV9; CDR3aa: CASSVGWGDYGYTF
j_gene: TRBJ2-1; v_gene: TRBV10-3; CDR3aa: CAISETSGSMGEQFF